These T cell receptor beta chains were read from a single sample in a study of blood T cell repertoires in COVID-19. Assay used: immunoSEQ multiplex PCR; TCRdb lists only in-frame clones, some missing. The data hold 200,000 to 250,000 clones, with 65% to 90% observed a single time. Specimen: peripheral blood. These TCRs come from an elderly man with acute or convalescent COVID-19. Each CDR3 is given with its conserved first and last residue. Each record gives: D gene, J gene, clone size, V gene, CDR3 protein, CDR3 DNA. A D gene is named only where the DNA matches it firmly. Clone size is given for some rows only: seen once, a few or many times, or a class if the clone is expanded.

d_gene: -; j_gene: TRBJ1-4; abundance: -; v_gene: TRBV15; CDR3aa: CATGGRANEKLFF; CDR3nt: TGTGCCACCGGAGGGAGGGCTAATGAAAAACTGTTTTTT
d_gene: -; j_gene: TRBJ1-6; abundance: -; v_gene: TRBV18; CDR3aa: CASSPLQSGNSPLHF; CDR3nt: TGTGCCAGCTCACCTTTACAGAGTGGTAATTCACCCCTCCACTTT
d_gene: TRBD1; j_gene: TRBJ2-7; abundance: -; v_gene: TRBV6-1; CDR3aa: CASSEAQGAYEQYF; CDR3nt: TGTGCCAGCAGTGAAGCCCAGGGGGCATACGAGCAGTACTTC
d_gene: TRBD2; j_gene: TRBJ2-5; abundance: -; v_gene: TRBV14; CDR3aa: CASSQARTSASTQYF; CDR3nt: TGTGCCAGCAGCCAAGCCCGGACTAGCGCCTCGACCCAGTACTTC
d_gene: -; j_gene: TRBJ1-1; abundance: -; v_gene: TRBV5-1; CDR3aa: CASSSRVSSEAFF; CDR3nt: TGCGCCAGCAGCTCCAGGGTTAGTTCTGAAGCTTTCTTT
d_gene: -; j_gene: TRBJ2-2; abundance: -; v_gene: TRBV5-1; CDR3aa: CASSRAPSNTGELFF; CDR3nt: TGCGCCAGCAGTCGAGCACCGTCGAACACCGGGGAGCTGTTTTTT
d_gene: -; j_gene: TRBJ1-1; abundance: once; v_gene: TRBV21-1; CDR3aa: CASSQGWVTEAFF; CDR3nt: TGTGCCAGCAGCCAGGGGTGGGTCACTGAAGCTTTCTTT
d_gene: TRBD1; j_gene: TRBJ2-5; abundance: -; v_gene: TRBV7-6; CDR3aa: CASSFGQGQQETQYF; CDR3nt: TGTGCCAGCAGCTTCGGACAGGGGCAGCAAGAGACCCAGTACTTC
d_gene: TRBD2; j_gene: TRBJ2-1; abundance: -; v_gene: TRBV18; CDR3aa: CASSPASGLNEQFF; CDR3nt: TGTGCCAGCTCACCAGCTAGCGGGCTAAATGAGCAGTTCTTC
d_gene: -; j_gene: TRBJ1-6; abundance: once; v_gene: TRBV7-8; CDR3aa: CASSLTGINSPLHF; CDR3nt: TGTGCCAGCAGCTTAACAGGGATTAATTCACCCCTCCACTTT
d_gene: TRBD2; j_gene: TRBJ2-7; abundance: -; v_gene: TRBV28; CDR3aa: CASSPAGGGSDEQYF; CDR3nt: TGTGCCAGCAGTCCCGCGGGGGGCGGGAGTGACGAGCAGTACTTC
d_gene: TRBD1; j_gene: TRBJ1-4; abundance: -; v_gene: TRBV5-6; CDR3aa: CASSLQGATNEKLFF; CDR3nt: TGTGCCAGCAGCCTGCAGGGGGCAACTAATGAAAAACTGTTTTTT
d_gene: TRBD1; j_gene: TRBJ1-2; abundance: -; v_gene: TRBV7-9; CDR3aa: CASSRGQSYGYTF; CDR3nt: TGTGCCAGCAGCAGGGGACAGTCCTATGGCTACACCTTC
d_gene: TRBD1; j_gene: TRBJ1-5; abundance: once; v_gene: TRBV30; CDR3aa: CAWTGGQDGQPQHF; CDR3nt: TGTGCCTGGACTGGTGGACAGGACGGTCAGCCCCAGCATTTT
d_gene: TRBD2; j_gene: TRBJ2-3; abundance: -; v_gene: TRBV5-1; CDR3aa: CASSSSREADTQYF; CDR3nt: TGCGCCAGCAGCTCCTCCCGGGAGGCAGATACGCAGTATTTT
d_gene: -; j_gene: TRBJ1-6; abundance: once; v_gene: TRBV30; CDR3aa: CAWTLADRQPLHF; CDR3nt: TGTGCCTGGACCCTCGCGGACAGACAACCCCTCCACTTT
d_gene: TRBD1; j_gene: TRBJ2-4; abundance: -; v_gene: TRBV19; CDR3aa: CASSIVSTGVKNIQYF; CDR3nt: TGTGCCAGTAGTATCGTCTCGACAGGGGTCAAAAACATTCAGTACTTC
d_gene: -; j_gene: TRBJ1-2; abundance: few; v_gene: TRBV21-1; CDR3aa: CARISGRLEVDGYTF; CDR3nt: TGTGCCAGGATTTCGGGGAGGCTCGAAGTTGATGGCTACACCTTC
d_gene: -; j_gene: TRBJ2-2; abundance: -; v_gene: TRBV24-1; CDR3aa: CATSDRAFANTGELFF; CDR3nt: TGTGCCACCAGTGATCGAGCCTTCGCGAACACCGGGGAGCTGTTTTTT
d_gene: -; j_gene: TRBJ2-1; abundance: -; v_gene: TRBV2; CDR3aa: CASRPSLDEQFF; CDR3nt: TGTGCCAGCAGACCCAGTTTGGATGAGCAGTTCTTC
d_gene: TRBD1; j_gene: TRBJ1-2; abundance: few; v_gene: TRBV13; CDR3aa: CASSLDRGYGYTF; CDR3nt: TGTGCCAGCAGCTTAGACAGGGGCTATGGCTACACCTTC
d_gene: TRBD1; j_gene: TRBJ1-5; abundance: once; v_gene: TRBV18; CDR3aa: CASSPGQASNQPQHF; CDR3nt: TGTGCCAGCTCCCCCGGACAGGCTAGCAATCAGCCCCAGCATTTT
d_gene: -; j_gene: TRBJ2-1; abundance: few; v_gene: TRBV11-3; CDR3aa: CASSRSVNEQFF; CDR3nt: TGTGCCAGCAGCCGTTCGGTCAATGAGCAGTTCTTC